This T cell receptor beta chain originates from a study of blood T cell repertoires in COVID-19. The overall study: Whether acute or convalescent, the COVID-19 samples came from the United States, Italy and Spain.

This clone has a count of ten or more. Original data processing: Cell counts per sample came from amplifying reference gene primers. Method: immunoSEQ multiplex PCR; TCRdb's copy keeps in-frame clones and lacks some. V and J calls and clone size come straight from that table; D and trimming were deduced from the DNA. The table lists some 130,000 clones, around 80% of them singletons. J was trimmed by 3 bases and V by 3 bases; bases with no gene match: 9. The germline gives CDR1 LNHNV, CDR2 YYDKDF (reference sequence). The CDR3 is 16 amino acids. V is TRBV15 and J is TRBJ2-7; the match to TRBD2 covers 9 bases. The clonotype originates from a man in his sixties with acute or convalescent COVID-19. Sequencing was carried out using peripheral blood. The CDR3: CATSSSFSGSLYEQYF. Here the CDR3 DNA reads TGTGCCACCAGCAGCTCCTTTAGCGGGAGTCTCTACGAGCAGTACTTC.